This T cell receptor (beta chain) was identified in a study of cytomegalovirus exposure and HLA in healthy donors. Vbeta (60) and Jbeta (13) primers were used in the PCR. Only in-frame clones appear in the TCRdb table, and some are missing; sequencing was by immunoSEQ multiplex PCR. The sample lists roughly 140,000 clones; about 78% were seen once. The study, taken as a whole, reports: Evidence from a later analysis indicated that most CMV-associated TCR beta chains looked HLA-restricted. TCR beta sequences numbering around 15,000 were associated with HLA alleles at 0.05 false discovery rate in a later analysis.

A remark on this clone: Antigen specificity is unknown.

The V end was cut by 0 bases, the J end by 6 bases, with 16 bases between. The CDR3 contains 15 residues. Germline CDR1 is SGDLS and CDR2 is YYNGEE. The sample consisted of PBMCs. The receptor's source is a man in his forties or fifties in good health and CMV-seropositive. The rearrangement joins TRBV9 to TRBJ2-7, with a possible D match to TRBD1 (6 bases). The CDR3 DNA reads TGTGCCAGCAGCGTAGAAGTGGGGGCGCTAGGCGAGCAGTACTTC. Translation: CASSVEVGALGEQYF. Using reference TRBV9 and TRBJ2-7 for the parts outside the CDR3, the full variable domain is DSGVTQTPKHLITATGQRVTLRCSPRSGDLSVYWYQQSLDQGLQFLIQYYNGEERAKGNILERFSAQQFPDLHSELNLSSLELGDSALYFCASSVEVGALGEQYFGPGTRLTVT.